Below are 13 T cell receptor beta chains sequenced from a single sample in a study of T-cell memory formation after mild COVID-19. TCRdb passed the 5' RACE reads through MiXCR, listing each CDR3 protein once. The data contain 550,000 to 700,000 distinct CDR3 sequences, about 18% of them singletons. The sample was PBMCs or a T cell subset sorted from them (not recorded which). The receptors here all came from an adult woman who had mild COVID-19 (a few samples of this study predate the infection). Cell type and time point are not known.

CDR3 sequence reads: CASSPRPRSDTQYF. CDR3 DNA sequence: TGTGCCAGCAGCCCCCGACCCAGGTCAGATACGCAGTATTTT. The chain combines TRBV7-8 with TRBJ2-3; D is unclear. The CDR3 runs to 14 residues. Germline-derived CDR1 and CDR2 are SGHVS and FQNEAQ. V was cut by 5 bases and J by 4 bases, with 13 bases left in between.

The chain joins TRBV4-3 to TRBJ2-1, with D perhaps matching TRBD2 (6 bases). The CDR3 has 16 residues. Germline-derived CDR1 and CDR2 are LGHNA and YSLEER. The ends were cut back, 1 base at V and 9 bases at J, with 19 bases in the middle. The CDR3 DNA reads TGCGCCAGCAGCCAAGGGTGGGAAGCGGGTTTGCCTGAGCAGTTCTTC. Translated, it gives CASSQGWEAGLPEQFF.

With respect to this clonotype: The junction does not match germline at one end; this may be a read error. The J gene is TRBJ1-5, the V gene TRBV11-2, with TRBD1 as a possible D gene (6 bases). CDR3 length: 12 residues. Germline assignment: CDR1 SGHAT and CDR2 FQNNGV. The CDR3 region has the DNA TGTGCCAGCAGCGCCCCTTACAGGGACCCGGTTTTT. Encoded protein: CASSAPYRDPVF.

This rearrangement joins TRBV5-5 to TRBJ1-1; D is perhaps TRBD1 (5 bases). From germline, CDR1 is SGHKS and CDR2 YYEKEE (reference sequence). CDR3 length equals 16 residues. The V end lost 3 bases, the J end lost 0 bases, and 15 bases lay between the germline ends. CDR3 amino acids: CASSSVTGVLNTEAFF. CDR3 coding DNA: TGTGCCAGCAGCTCCGTTACAGGTGTTTTGAACACTGAAGCTTTCTTT.

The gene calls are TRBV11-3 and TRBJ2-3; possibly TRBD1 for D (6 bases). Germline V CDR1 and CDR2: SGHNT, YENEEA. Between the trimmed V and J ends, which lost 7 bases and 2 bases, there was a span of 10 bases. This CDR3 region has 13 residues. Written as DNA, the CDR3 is TGTGCCAGCACAGGGGTGTTCACAGATACGCAGTATTTT. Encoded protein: CASTGVFTDTQYF.

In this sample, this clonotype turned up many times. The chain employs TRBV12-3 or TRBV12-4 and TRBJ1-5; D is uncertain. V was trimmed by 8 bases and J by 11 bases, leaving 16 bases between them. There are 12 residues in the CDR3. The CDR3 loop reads CASLDVNLAQHF. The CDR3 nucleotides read TGTGCCAGCCTCGATGTGAACTTGGCCCAGCATTTT.

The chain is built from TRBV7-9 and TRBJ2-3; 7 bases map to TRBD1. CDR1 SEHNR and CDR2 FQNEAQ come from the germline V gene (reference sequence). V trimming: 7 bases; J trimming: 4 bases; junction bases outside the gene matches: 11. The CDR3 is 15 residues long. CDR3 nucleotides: TGTGCCAGCATCCAATTCCGACAGGGACCAGATACGCAGTATTTT. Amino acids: CASIQFRQGPDTQYF.

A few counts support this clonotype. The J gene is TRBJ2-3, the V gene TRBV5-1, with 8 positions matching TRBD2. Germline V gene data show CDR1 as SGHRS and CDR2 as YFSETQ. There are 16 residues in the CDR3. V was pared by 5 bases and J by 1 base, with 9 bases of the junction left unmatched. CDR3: CASSTGRGFGTDTQYF. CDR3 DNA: TGCGCCAGCAGTACCGGGAGGGGGTTCGGCACAGATACGCAGTATTTT.

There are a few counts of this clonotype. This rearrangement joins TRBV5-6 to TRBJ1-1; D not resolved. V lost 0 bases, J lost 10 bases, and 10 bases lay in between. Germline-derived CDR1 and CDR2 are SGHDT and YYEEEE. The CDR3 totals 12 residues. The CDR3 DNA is TGTGCCAGCAGCTTGGTTGGGCAGTCAGCTTTCTTT. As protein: CASSLVGQSAFF.

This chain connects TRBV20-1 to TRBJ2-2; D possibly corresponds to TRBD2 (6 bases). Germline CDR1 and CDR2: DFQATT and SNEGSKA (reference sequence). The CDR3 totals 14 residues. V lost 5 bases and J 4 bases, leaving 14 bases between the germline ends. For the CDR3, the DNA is TGCAGTGCTCTCCGGGACTTCTCCACCGGGGAGCTGTTTTTT. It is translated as CSALRDFSTGELFF.

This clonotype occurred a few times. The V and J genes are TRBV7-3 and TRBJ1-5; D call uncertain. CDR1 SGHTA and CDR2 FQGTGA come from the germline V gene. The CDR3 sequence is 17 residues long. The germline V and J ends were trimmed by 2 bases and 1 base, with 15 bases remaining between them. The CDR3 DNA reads TGTGCCAGCAGCTTACGGGTCCGGCGGGGAAGCAATCAGCCCCAGCATTTT. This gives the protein CASSLRVRRGSNQPQHF.

This CDR3 reads CASSPWDRGTYEQYF. In nucleotides, the CDR3 is TGTGCCAGCAGCCCCTGGGACAGGGGAACCTACGAGCAGTACTTC. The chain employs TRBV3-1 and TRBJ2-7; the match to TRBD1 covers 10 bases. Germline CDR1 is LGHDT and CDR2 is YNNKEL (reference sequence). The CDR3 sequence is 15 residues long. V shed 4 bases, J shed 2 bases, and the junction held 5 bases outside the gene matches.

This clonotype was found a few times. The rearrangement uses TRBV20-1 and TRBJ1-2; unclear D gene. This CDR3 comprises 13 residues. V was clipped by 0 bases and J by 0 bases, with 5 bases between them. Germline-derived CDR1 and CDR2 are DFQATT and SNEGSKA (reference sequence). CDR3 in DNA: TGCAGTGCTAGAGATAGCACTAACTATGGCTACACCTTC. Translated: CSARDSTNYGYTF.